This T cell receptor (beta chain) was documented in a study of blood T cell repertoires in COVID-19. Study information: Sites in the United States, Italy and Spain provided acute and convalescent COVID-19 samples. PBMCs, B-cell-depleted T cells, or T cells provided the cDNA or gDNA that made up the material.

Between the trimmed V and J ends, which lost 2 bases and 9 bases, there was a span of 14 bases. The CDR3 extends over 15 amino acids. Per germline, CDR1 SNHLY and CDR2 FYNNEI. TCRdb's copy holds only in-frame clones and misses some; the assay was immunoSEQ multiplex PCR. The sample contains 85,000 to 100,000 clones, 90% of which appear only once. The source material was peripheral blood. The chain recombines TRBV2 with TRBJ1-6; D might be TRBD1 (5 bases). This clonotype originated in a man in his 60s with acute or convalescent COVID-19. The CDR3 coding sequence is TGTGCCAGCAGTGAAAATAGCAGGGTCATTTCACCCCTCCACTTT. It specifies CASSENSRVISPLHF.